This TCR beta chain was found in a study of shared clonotypes between healthy human individuals. About this clone: Antigen unknown.

Each PCR replicate from the sorted subsets contained 150 to 250 ng DNA, which is about 30,000 T cell genomes. Profiling relied on immunoSEQ multiplex PCR, and the TCRdb table lists in-frame clones only, not all of them. The sample consists of around 2.1 million clones, more than 85% of them appearing once. Naive CD8 cells comprised CD45RO-negative, CCR7-positively selected cells, excluding terminally differentiated effector memory CD45RA+ cells. Findings and caveats of the study: Clonotype sharing among donors was thought likely to change with sequencing depth.

The CDR3 has 15 residues. The V and J ends lost 4 bases and 5 bases respectively, with 17 bases between them. Germline values: CDR1 SEHNR, CDR2 FQNEAQ (reference sequence). The clonotype was recovered from a man younger than 30 in good health. Some clones in this sample may be carry-over from other donors' samples. The sample consisted of naive CD8+ T cells from PBMCs. The J gene is TRBJ1-1, the V gene TRBV7-9; maybe TRBD1 (5 bases). As DNA, the CDR3 is TGTGCCAGCAGCTCCCCCCGGGCCCGGGGGACTGAAGCTTTCTTT. Amino acids: CASSSPRARGTEAFF. The whole variable domain, filled in from reference TRBV7-9 and TRBJ1-1, reads DTGVSQNPRHKITKRGQNVTFRCDPISEHNRLYWYRQTLGQGPEFLTYFQNEAQLEKSRLLSDRFSAERPKGSFSTLEIQRTEQGDSAMYLCASSSPRARGTEAFFGQGTRLTVV.